This passage covers 20 T cell receptor beta chains from one sample sequenced in a study of technical replicates of blood from several donors. Using immunoSEQ multiplex PCR, the repertoire was profiled, and TCRdb retains in-frame clones only, with some absent. The profile shows approximately 52,000 clones, roughly 86% of them singletons. The sequenced material came from PBMCs. These receptor sequences come from a human donor in good health. Some clones in this sample may be carry-over from other donors' samples.

The chain links TRBV13 to TRBJ2-7; 12 nucleotides match TRBD2. This CDR3 region has 18 residues. The germline V gene has CDR1 PRHDT and CDR2 FYEKMQ (reference sequence). The J segment lost 5 bases and the V segment lost 3 bases, leaving 14 bases of the junction unmatched. CDR3 sequence (DNA): TGTGCCAGCAGCTTCTATTCCGGACTAGCGGGAAGAAGGAACGAGCAGTACTTC. This codes for CASSFYSGLAGRRNEQYF.

J is TRBJ1-1 and V is TRBV18; 7 nucleotides agree with TRBD1. Germline V gives CDR1 KGHSH, CDR2 LQKENI. After removal of 6 bases from V and 4 bases from J, the junction contained 8 bases not matched to a gene. This CDR3 comprises 14 residues. For the CDR3, the DNA is TGTGCCAGCTCGGGCGGACAGGCGATCACTGAAGCTTTCTTT. Residues: CASSGGQAITEAFF.

The gene calls are TRBV5-8 and TRBJ1-5; perhaps TRBD1 as D (6 bases). The CDR3 is 16 residues long. Looked up from germline, CDR1 is SGHTS and CDR2 is YDEGEE. Deletions cut 2 bases from V and 4 bases from J, with 16 bases between. The CDR3 is CASSFPLGGANQPQHF. The CDR3 DNA is TGTGCCAGCAGCTTCCCCCTAGGGGGAGCTAATCAGCCCCAGCATTTT.

The chain recombines TRBV7-8 with TRBJ2-1; D remains unclear. Trimming pared 1 base from V and 6 bases from J, leaving 13 bases between. CDR3 length: 15 residues. The germline gives CDR1 SGHVS, CDR2 FQNEAQ. The CDR3 DNA is TGTGCCAGCAGCTTAGTTCCGGGTATAGGCAATGAGCAGTTCTTC. Its translation: CASSLVPGIGNEQFF.

The CDR3 nucleotides read TGCGCCAGCAACGCAGAGGCGGGGGCAACCTACGAGCAGTACTTC. Its translation is CASNAEAGATYEQYF. V gene TRBV5-1 combines with J gene TRBJ2-7; D is possibly TRBD2 (7 bases). V was shortened by 6 bases and J by 2 bases, with 18 bases between the two germline ends. This CDR3 has 15 amino acids. Germline loops: CDR1 SGHRS, CDR2 YFSETQ.

This sequence joins TRBV25-1 and TRBJ2-5, with D hard to call. Germline V gene lookup returns CDR1 MGHDK and CDR2 SYGVNS. Trimming cost V 4 bases and J 2 bases, with 5 bases left between them. The CDR3 contains 12 residues. The CDR3 region has the DNA TGTGCCAGCAGTGCCGGGCAAGAGACCCAGTACTTC. As protein: CASSAGQETQYF.

V usage is TRBV18 and J usage is TRBJ2-7; 9 bases fit TRBD1. The CDR3 runs to 16 residues. J was trimmed by 4 bases and V by 3 bases; bases with no gene match: 10. CDR1 is KGHSH and CDR2 is LQKENI in the germline V gene. The CDR3 bases are TGTGCCAGCTCACCTCAAACCGGGACAGGGTCTTACGAGCAGTACTTC. Amino acid sequence: CASSPQTGTGSYEQYF.

The sample holds one count of this clone. The rearrangement joins TRBV30 to TRBJ1-4; 12 bases are shared with TRBD1. The V and J ends lost 8 bases and 6 bases, in that order; junction bases with no gene match: 4. In germline, CDR1 is GTSNPN, CDR2 SVGIG (reference sequence). CDR3 length equals 13 residues. The CDR3 loop is CARDRGPDEKLFF. DNA for the CDR3: TGTGCCCGGGACAGGGGGCCGGATGAAAAACTGTTTTTT.

The CDR3 reads CASSQRDRLLGGAKNIQYF. CDR3 nucleotide sequence: TGCGCCAGCAGCCAACGGGACAGGTTACTCGGGGGGGCCAAAAACATTCAGTACTTC. V is TRBV4-1 and J is TRBJ2-4; possible D gene TRBD1, 8 bases. CDR1 is MGHRA and CDR2 is YSYEKL in the germline V gene. The CDR3 is 19 residues long. Trimming cost V 2 bases and J 1 base, with 21 bases left between them.

In DNA, the CDR3 is TGTGCCAGCAGCTTGGTCCGGCAGGGGGGTGGAAACACCATATATTTT. Its protein product is CASSLVRQGGGNTIYF. The rearrangement uses TRBV5-5 and TRBJ1-3, with 7 nucleotides matching TRBD1. From germline, CDR1 is SGHKS and CDR2 YYEKEE (reference sequence). CDR3 size: 16 residues. V shed 0 bases and J 3 bases; nucleotides not matched to a gene: 6.

The chain joins TRBV19 to TRBJ1-1; no clear D gene. The ends were cut back, 8 bases at V and 4 bases at J, with 14 bases in the middle. Germline V gives CDR1 LNHDA, CDR2 SQIVND (reference sequence). The CDR3 is 13 residues long. CDR3 nucleotides: TGTGCCAGTGGGAGGGTTGTGGGCACTGAAGCTTTCTTT. This gives the protein CASGRVVGTEAFF.

CDR3 DNA sequence: TGTGCCAGCACCTTCGACAGGGGAAACTCCTACGAGCAGTACTTC. Encoded protein: CASTFDRGNSYEQYF. The J gene is TRBJ2-7, the V gene TRBV7-2, with 8 bases that match TRBD1. The length of the CDR3 is 15 residues. V lost 7 bases and J lost 0; bases outside the gene matches: 8. In germline, CDR1 is SGHTA, CDR2 FQGNSA. Complete variable domain (other parts from reference TRBV7-2 and TRBJ2-7): GAGVSQSPSNKVTEKGKDVELRCDPISGHTALYWYRQSLGQGLEFLIYFQGNSAPDKSGLPSDRFSAERTGGSVSTLTIQRTQQEDSAVYLCASTFDRGNSYEQYFGPGTRLTVT.

The genes are TRBV6-6 and TRBJ1-5; 10 bases agree with TRBD1. Germline CDR1 and CDR2: MNHNY and SVGAGI (reference sequence). J gave up 5 bases and V 2 bases, and 3 bases lay outside the gene matches. This CDR3 is 15 amino acids long. The DNA for the CDR3 is TGTGCCAGCAGTTACGGGGACAGGGGTCATCAGCCCCAGCATTTT. It specifies CASSYGDRGHQPQHF.

DNA for the CDR3: TGTGCCAGCAGCTTAGGCTCCCGGAGCTCCTATAATTCACCCCTCCACTTT. It specifies CASSLGSRSSYNSPLHF. The V and J genes are TRBV7-2 and TRBJ1-6; D remains unclear. CDR1 and CDR2 (germline): SGHTA, FQGNSA. This CDR3 has 17 amino acids. V was pared by 1 base and J by 0 bases, with 10 bases between.

This chain joins TRBV27 and TRBJ1-2; D is perhaps TRBD1 (6 bases). The germline V and J ends were trimmed by 0 bases and 3 bases, with 17 bases remaining between them. Germline V gene data show CDR1 as MNHEY and CDR2 as SMNVEV (reference sequence). The CDR3 length is 17 residues. CDR3 amino acids: CASSLSGRGGEDYGYTF. The CDR3 coding sequence is TGTGCCAGCAGTTTATCGGGACGGGGGGGCGAAGACTATGGCTACACCTTC.

This rearrangement joins TRBV5-3 to TRBJ1-5; unclear D gene. TRBV5-3 is an ORF for which the function is uncertain. The CDR3 consists of 10 residues. V lost 8 bases, J lost 6 bases, and 6 bases lay in between. CDR3 amino acids: CARASQPQHF. The CDR3 DNA reads as TGTGCCAGGGCCAGTCAGCCCCAGCATTTT.

The chain recombines TRBV23-1 with TRBJ2-2; 9 bases line up with TRBD2. TRBV23-1 is an ORF for which the function is uncertain. The CDR3 consists of 18 residues. With 0 bases clipped from V and 1 base from J, the junction kept 6 bases outside the gene matches. The DNA for the CDR3 is TGCGCCAGCAGTCAATCTGGAGCGGGGGGCCAGAACACCGGGGAGCTGTTTTTT. Amino acids: CASSQSGAGGQNTGELFF.

This chain links TRBV2 with TRBJ2-6; 8 nucleotides agree with TRBD1. CDR1 and CDR2 (germline): SNHLY, FYNNEI. The CDR3 consists of 17 residues. The trim removed 2 bases at V and 3 bases at J, leaving 6 bases unmatched. Written as DNA, the CDR3 is TGTGCCAGCAGTGAAAGAGGCAGGGGGCTTGGGGCCAACGTCCTGACTTTC. Amino acid sequence: CASSERGRGLGANVLTF. Supplemented by reference TRBV2 and TRBJ2-6, the full variable domain reads EPEVTQTPSHQVTQMGQEVILRCVPISNHLYFYWYRQILGQKVEFLVSFYNNEISEKSEIFDDQFSVERPDGSNFTLKIRSTKLEDSAMYFCASSERGRGLGANVLTFGAGSRLTVL.

J is TRBJ2-5 and V is TRBV7-2, with 9 bases fitting TRBD2. The CDR3 has 16 amino acids. Germline trimming cut 5 bases from V and 4 bases from J; bases unmatched to any gene: 11. Germline V gives CDR1 SGHTA, CDR2 FQGNSA. The CDR3 DNA follows: TGTGCCAGCAGCCCTACTAGCGGGCCTGGAGGAGAGACCCAGTACTTC. The encoded protein is CASSPTSGPGGETQYF.

This clone was observed a handful of times. The chain links TRBV4-1 to TRBJ2-7, with a tentative D call TRBD2 (5 bases). Trimming took 2 bases from V and 5 from J, leaving 10 bases between them. Per the germline V gene, CDR1 is MGHRA and CDR2 is YSYEKL. The CDR3 extends over 13 amino acids. The CDR3 spells CASSQRSGDEQYF. The DNA of the CDR3 is TGCGCCAGCAGCCAAAGGTCCGGGGACGAGCAGTACTTC.